This T cell receptor beta chain is drawn from a study of T cell repertoires in cytomegalovirus infection. Study-level findings and limits: Frequencies of public TCR beta families were cumulated, and this identified carriers of CMV plus the relevant HLA.

The CDR3 has 13 residues. Germline CDR1 is SQVTM and CDR2 is ANQGSEA. The V end was cut by 2 bases, the J end by 4 bases, with 12 bases between. Details on this clonotype: Its matching antigen is unknown.

TCRdb recomputed calls from the reads with MiXCR, one row per CDR3 protein. The table has under 600,000 distinct CDR3 sequences, approximately 17% seen once. The sample taken for sequencing was CD8+ T cells from PBMCs. This chain joins TRBV29-1 and TRBJ2-7; TRBD2 is a possible D gene (5 bases). The clonotype comes from a human donor in good health (CMV status not recorded). Some clones in this sample may be carry-over from other donors' samples. CDR3: CSVEKGLGYEQYF. For the CDR3, the DNA is TGCAGCGTTGAAAAAGGACTCGGATACGAGCAGTACTTC.